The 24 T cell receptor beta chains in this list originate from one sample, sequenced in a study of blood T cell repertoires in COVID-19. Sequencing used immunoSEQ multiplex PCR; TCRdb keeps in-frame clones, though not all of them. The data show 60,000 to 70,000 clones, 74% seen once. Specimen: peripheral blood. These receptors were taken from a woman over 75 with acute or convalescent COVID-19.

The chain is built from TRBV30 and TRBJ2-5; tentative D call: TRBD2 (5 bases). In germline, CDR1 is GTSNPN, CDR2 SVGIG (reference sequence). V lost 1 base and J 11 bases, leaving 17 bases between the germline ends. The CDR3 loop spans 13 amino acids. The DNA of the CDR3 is TGTGCCTGGAGTGCCGGGATAGCTTGGAAACAGTACTTC. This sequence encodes CAWSAGIAWKQYF. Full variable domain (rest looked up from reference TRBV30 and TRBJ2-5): SQTIHQWPATLVQPVGSPLSLECTVEGTSNPNLYWYRQAAGRGLQLLFYSVGIGQISSEVPQNLSASRPQDRQFILSSKKLLLSDSGFYLCAWSAGIAWKQYFGPGTRLLVL.

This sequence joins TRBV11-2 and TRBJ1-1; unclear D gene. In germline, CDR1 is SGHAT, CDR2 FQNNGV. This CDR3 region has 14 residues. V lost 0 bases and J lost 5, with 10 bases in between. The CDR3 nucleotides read TGTGCCAGCAGCTTAGAAATTGCGGGTACTGAAGCTTTCTTT. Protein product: CASSLEIAGTEAFF.

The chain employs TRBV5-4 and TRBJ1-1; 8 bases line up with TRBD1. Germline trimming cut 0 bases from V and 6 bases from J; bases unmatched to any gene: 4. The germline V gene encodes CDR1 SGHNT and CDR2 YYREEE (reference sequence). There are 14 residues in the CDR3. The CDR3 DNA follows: TGTGCCAGCAGCTTGGGGACAGGGCGGGCTGAAGCTTTCTTT. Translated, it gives CASSLGTGRAEAFF.

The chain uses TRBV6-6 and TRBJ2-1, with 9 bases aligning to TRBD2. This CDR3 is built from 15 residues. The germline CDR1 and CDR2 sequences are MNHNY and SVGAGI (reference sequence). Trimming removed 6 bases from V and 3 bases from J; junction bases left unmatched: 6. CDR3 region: CASRRLAEDYNEQFF. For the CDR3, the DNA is TGTGCCAGCAGAAGACTAGCGGAAGACTACAATGAGCAGTTCTTC.

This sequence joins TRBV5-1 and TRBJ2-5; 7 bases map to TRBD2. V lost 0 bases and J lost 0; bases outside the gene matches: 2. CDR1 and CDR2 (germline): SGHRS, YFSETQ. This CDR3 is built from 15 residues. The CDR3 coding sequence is TGCGCCAGCAGCTTGGGACTAGCAGACCAAGAGACCCAGTACTTC. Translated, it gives CASSLGLADQETQYF.

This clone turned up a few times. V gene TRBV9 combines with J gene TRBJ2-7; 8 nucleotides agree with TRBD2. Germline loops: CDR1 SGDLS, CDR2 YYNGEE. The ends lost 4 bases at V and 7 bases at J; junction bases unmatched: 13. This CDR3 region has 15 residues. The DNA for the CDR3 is TGTGCCAGCAGCCCGGGGGGGCAGCCACTCTGGGAGCAGTACTTC. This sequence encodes CASSPGGQPLWEQYF.

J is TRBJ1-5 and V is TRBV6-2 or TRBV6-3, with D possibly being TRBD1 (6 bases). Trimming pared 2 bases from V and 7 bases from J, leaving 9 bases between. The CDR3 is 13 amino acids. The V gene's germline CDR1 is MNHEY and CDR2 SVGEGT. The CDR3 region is CASSYDRKQPQHF. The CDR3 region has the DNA TGTGCCAGCAGTTACGACAGGAAACAGCCCCAGCATTTT.

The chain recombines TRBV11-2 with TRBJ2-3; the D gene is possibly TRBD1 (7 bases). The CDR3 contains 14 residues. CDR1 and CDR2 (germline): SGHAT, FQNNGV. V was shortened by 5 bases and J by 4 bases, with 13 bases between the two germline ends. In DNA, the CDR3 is TGTGCCAGCAGCCCTCAGGGGGGCCCAGATACGCAGTATTTT. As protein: CASSPQGGPDTQYF.

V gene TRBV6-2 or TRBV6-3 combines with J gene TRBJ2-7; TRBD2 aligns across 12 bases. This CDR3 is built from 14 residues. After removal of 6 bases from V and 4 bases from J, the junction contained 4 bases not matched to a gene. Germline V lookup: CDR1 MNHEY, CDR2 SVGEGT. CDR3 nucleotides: TGTGCCAGCAGCCCCGGGACTAGCGGGTACGAGCAGTACTTC. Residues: CASSPGTSGYEQYF.

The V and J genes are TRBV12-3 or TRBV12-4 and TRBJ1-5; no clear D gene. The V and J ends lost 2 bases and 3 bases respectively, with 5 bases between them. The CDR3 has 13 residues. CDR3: CASSLSDNQPQHF. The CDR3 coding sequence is TGTGCCAGCAGTTTATCAGACAATCAGCCCCAGCATTTT.

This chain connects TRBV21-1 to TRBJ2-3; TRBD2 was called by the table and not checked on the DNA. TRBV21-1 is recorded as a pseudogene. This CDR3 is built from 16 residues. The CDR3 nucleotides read TGTGCCAGCCCAACAGACGGGGGACCTAGCACAGATACGCAGTATTTT. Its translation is CASPTDGGPSTDTQYF.

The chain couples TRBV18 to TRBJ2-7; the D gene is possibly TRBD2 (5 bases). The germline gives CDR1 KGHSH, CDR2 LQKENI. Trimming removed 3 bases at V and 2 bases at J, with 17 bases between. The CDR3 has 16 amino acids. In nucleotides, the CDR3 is TGTGCCAGCTCACCCCTAGCTCAAGCAATGCCCTACGAGCAGTACTTC. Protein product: CASSPLAQAMPYEQYF. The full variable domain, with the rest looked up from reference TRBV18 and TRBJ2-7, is NAGVMQNPRHLVRRRGQEARLRCSPMKGHSHVYWYRQLPEEGLKFMVYLQKENIIDESGMPKERFSAEFPKEGPSILRIQQVVRGDSAAYFCASSPLAQAMPYEQYFGPGTRLTVT.

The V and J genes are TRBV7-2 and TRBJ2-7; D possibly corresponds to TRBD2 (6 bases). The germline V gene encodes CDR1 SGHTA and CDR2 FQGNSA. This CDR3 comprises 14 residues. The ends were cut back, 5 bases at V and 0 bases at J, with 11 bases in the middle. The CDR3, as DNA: TGTGCCAGCAGCGTGGGACTCGGCTCCTACGAGCAGTACTTC. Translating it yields CASSVGLGSYEQYF.

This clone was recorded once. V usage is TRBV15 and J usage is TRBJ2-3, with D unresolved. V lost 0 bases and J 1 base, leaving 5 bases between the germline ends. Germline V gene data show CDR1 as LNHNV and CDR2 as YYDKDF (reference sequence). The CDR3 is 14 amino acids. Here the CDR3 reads CATSRDPGTDTQYF. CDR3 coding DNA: TGTGCCACCAGCAGAGATCCCGGCACAGATACGCAGTATTTT.

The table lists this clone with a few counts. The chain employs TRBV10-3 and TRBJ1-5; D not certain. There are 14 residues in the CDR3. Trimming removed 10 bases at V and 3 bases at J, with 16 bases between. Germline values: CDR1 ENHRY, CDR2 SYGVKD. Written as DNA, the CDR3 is TGTGCCACCCGGGGTAGGGAGGACAATCAGCCCCAGCATTTT. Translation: CATRGREDNQPQHF.

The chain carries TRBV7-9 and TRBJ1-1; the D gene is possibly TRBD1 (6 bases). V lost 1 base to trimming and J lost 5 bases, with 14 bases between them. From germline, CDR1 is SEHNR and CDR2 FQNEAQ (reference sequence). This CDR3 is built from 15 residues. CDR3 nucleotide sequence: TGTGCCAGCAGCTTAGTAGTGGGGGCTGGGACTGAAGCTTTCTTT. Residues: CASSLVVGAGTEAFF. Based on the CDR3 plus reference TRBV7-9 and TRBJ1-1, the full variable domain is DTGVSQNPRHKITKRGQNVTFRCDPISEHNRLYWYRQTLGQGPEFLTYFQNEAQLEKSRLLSDRFSAERPKGSFSTLEIQRTEQGDSAMYLCASSLVVGAGTEAFFGQGTRLTVV.

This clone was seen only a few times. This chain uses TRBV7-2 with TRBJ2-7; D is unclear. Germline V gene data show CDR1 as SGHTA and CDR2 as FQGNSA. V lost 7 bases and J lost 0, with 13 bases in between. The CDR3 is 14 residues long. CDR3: CASKLVRSSYEQYF. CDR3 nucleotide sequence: TGTGCCAGCAAACTCGTACGAAGCTCCTACGAGCAGTACTTC.

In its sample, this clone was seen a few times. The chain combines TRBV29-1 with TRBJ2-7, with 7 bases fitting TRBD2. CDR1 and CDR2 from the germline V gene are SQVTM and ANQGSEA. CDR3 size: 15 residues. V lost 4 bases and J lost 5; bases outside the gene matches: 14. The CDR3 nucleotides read TGCAGCGTTGCGGGGGGTCGGGGAGGCCCTCACGAGCAGTACTTC. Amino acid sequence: CSVAGGRGGPHEQYF.

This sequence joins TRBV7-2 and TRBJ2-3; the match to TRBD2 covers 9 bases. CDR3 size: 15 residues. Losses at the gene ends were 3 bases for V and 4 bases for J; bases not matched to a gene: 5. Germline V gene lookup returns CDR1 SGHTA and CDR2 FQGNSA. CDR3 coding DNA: TGTGCCAGCAGCTTGAGTAGCGGGAGTTCAGATACGCAGTATTTT. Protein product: CASSLSSGSSDTQYF.

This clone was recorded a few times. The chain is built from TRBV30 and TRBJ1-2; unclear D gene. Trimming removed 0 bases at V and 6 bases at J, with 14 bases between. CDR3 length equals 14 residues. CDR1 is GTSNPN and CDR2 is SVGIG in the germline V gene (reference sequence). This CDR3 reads CAWSVRRAGDGYTF. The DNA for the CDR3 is TGTGCCTGGAGTGTACGGCGGGCTGGGGATGGCTACACCTTC.

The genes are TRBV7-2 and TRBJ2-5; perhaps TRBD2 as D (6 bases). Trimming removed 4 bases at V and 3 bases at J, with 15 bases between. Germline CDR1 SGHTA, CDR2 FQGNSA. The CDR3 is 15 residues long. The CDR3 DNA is TGTGCCAGCAGCTCCACCGGGCGGAGGGAAGAGACCCAGTACTTC. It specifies CASSSTGRREETQYF.

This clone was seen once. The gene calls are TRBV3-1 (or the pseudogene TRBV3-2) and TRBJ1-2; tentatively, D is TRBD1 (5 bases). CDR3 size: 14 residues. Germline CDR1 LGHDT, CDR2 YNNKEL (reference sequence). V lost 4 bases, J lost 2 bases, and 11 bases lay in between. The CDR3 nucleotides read TGTGCCAGCAGCCCTCTCGACAGAAACTATGGCTACACCTTC. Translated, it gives CASSPLDRNYGYTF.

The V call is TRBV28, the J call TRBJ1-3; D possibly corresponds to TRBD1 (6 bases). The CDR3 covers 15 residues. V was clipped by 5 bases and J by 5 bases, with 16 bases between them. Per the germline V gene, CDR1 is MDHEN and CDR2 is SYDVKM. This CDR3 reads CASSPWGGRRNTIYF. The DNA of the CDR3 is TGTGCCAGCAGTCCATGGGGGGGCCGGCGAAACACCATATATTTT.

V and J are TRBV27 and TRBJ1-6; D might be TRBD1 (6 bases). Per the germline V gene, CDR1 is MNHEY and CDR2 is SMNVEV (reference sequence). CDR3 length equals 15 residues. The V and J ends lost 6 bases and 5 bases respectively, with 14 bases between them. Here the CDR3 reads CASRIQGLHNSPLHF. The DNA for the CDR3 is TGTGCCAGCAGGATACAGGGACTACATAATTCACCCCTCCACTTT.